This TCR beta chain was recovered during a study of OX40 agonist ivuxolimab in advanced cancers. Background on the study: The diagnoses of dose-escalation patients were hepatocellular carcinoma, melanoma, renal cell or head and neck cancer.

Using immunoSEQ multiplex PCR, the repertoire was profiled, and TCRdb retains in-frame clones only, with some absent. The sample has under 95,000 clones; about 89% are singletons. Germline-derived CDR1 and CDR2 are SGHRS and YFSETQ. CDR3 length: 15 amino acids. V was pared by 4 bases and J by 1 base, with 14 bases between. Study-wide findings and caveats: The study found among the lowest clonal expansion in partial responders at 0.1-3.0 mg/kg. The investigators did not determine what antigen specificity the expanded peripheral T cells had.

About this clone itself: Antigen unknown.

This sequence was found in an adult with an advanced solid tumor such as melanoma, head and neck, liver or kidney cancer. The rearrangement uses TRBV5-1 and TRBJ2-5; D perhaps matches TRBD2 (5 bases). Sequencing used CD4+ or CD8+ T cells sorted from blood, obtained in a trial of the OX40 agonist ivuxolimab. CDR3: CASSRNGEPQETQYF. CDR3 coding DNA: TGCGCCAGCAGCCGGAATGGGGAGCCCCAAGAGACCCAGTACTTC.